The 4 T cell receptor beta chains presented below share a single source sample, sequenced in a study of shared clonotypes between healthy human individuals (TCRdb year 2020). The library was made by the immunoSEQ multiplex PCR assay. In TCRdb, the immuneACCESS table is reduced to in-frame sequences with V and J assigned. These tables do not hold every clone; where another copy was compared, an unresolved V gene accounts for under half, and the others remain unexplained. This sample comprises millions of clones, over 90% of them detected only once. 0.35% to 0.5% of the sample goes to the ten largest clones. Sequencing was carried out using naive CD4+ T cells from PBMCs. The intended sense of this specimen's cell subset or site label: CD45RA+ positively selected. These receptors all stem from a man between 18 and 29 years old in good health. Some clones in this sample may be carry-over from other donors' samples.

The rearrangement joins TRBV4-2 to TRBJ2-3; 9 nucleotides align to TRBD2. From germline, CDR1 is LGHNA and CDR2 YNFKEQ. This CDR3 contains 19 residues. V shed 0 bases and J 0 bases; nucleotides not matched to a gene: 10. The CDR3 DNA reads TGTGCCAGCAGCCAAGATGGGGCGGGAGGGACTTATAGCACAGATACGCAGTATTTT. Translated: CASSQDGAGGTYSTDTQYF.

The chain uses TRBV6-6 and TRBJ1-3; possibly TRBD1 for D (6 bases). V was cut by 3 bases and J by 2 bases, with 11 bases left in between. Germline CDR1 is MNHNY and CDR2 is SVGAGI (reference sequence). This CDR3 is built from 15 residues. The CDR3 coding sequence is TGTGCCAGCAGTTATTACCGGGACACTGGAAACACCATATATTTT. It translates to CASSYYRDTGNTIYF.

This clone was seen just once. This rearrangement joins TRBV4-3 to TRBJ2-7, with 7 bases that match TRBD1. Germline lookup yields CDR1 LGHNA and CDR2 YSLEER. The CDR3 has 14 residues. Trimming cost V 0 bases and J 5 bases; bases outside gene matches: 4. Written as DNA, the CDR3 is TGCGCCAGCAGCCAAGAGGGCAGGGGGAACGAGCAGTACTTC. Translating gives CASSQEGRGNEQYF.

This clone was recorded only once. V gene TRBV19 combines with J gene TRBJ1-5; D gene unclear. The ends were cut back, 7 bases at V and 6 bases at J, with 16 bases in the middle. The CDR3 spans 14 residues. Looked up from germline, CDR1 is LNHDA and CDR2 is SQIVND (reference sequence). CDR3 nucleotides: TGTGCCAGTACCCCAGCCTTAGGGCGTCAGCCCCAGCATTTT. Translated: CASTPALGRQPQHF.